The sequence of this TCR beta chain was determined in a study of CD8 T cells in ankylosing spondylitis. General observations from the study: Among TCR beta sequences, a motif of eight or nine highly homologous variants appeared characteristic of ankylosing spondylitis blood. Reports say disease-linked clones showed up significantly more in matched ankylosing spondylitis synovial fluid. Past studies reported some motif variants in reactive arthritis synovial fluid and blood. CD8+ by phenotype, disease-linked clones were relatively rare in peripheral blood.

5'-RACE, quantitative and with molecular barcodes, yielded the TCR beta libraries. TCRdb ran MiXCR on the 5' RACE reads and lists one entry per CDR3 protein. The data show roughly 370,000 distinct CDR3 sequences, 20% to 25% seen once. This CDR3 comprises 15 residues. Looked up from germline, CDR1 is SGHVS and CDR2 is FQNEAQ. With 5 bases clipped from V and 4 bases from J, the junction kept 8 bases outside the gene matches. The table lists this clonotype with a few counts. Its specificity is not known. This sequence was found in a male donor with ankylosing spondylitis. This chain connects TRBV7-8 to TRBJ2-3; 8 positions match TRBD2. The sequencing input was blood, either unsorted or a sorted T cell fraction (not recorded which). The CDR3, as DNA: TGTGCCAGCAGCCCAAGAGCGGGAGATGCAGATACGCAGTATTTT. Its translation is CASSPRAGDADTQYF.